These T cell receptor beta chains were read from a single sample in a study of blood T cell repertoires in COVID-19. Profiled with immunoSEQ multiplex PCR; TCRdb holds only in-frame clones, not every one. The data contain some 340,000 clones, around 87% of them seen just once; the ten biggest clones take up approximately 5.3%. Sequencing input: PBMCs or T cells enriched from blood (not recorded which). These TCRs come from a woman in her twenties or thirties who had recovered from COVID-19. CDR3s include the opening cysteine and the closing phenylalanine or tryptophan. The D gene is left open where the match is weak. Clone size, where shown, is once, few, many, or a class for clones that have expanded.

clone_size d_call j_call cdr3_length v_call cdr3_nt cdr3_aa
. TRBD1 TRBJ1-3 17 TRBV12-5 TGTGCTAGTGGTCCCAAGGGACAGCGCGGCTCTGGAAACACCATATATTTT CASGPKGQRGSGNTIYF
. TRBD2 TRBJ2-7 16 TRBV6-6 TGTGCCAGCAGCCTCGGGACTAGCGGGGGGGCGCACGAGCAGTACTTC CASSLGTSGGAHEQYF
. TRBD2 TRBJ2-5 16 TRBV4-1 TGCGCCAGCAGCCAAGGACTAGCGGGGTCAAAGACGGCCCAGTACTTC CASSQGLAGSKTAQYF
. TRBD1 TRBJ2-3 15 TRBV7-9 TGTGCCAGCAGCCAAAGGACAGGGGTTGCAGATACGCAGTATTTT CASSQRTGVADTQYF
few . TRBJ1-1 15 TRBV7-3 TGTGCCAGCAGCCCGGAGGTCGGGAGTTACACTGAAGCTTTCTTT CASSPEVGSYTEAFF
. . TRBJ1-4 13 TRBV7-9 TGTGCCAGCACAAGACATACTAATGAAAAACTGTTTTTT CASTRHTNEKLFF
. . TRBJ1-2 16 TRBV7-2 TGTGCCAGCAGCTTAGTTATCAACAGGGCTAACTATGGCTACACCTTC CASSLVINRANYGYTF
. . TRBJ2-7 21 TRBV4-1 TGCGCCAGCAGCCAAGACGTGATTCTCTACACACCCGGAGCCAGCCTCCGCGAGCAGTACTTC CASSQDVILYTPGASLREQYF
. . TRBJ1-2 16 TRBV4-1 TGCGCCAGCAGCCAAGCTTTTATCGGGGTGGGCTGGGGCTACACCTTC CASSQAFIGVGWGYTF
. . TRBJ1-2 12 TRBV4-1 TGCGCCAGCAGCCAAGAGATGAGGGGCTACACCTTC CASSQEMRGYTF
. TRBD2 TRBJ2-3 16 TRBV5-1 TGCGCCAGCAGCCTGACTACGGCGGGGGGGCCAGATACGCAGTATTTT CASSLTTAGGPDTQYF
. . TRBJ1-5 15 TRBV28 TGTGCCAGCAGTTTCTCTAAGAGGGGCAATCAGCCCCAGCATTTT CASSFSKRGNQPQHF
few . TRBJ1-2 15 TRBV7-2 TGTGCCAGCAGCCTCGGGGGTAGAGGGTGGATAGGCTACACCTTC CASSLGGRGWIGYTF
. . TRBJ2-3 14 TRBV7-2 TGTGCCAGCACCCCGATTGGGCGAGGGGATACGCAGTATTTT CASTPIGRGDTQYF
. TRBD1 TRBJ1-1 14 TRBV5-1 TGCGCCAGCAGCTTGGCCACAGGGGACACTGAAGCTTTCTTT CASSLATGDTEAFF
. . TRBJ2-2 14 TRBV2 TGTGCCAGCAGTTGGGCCAGCTCCACCGGGGAGCTGTTTTTT CASSWASSTGELFF
. . TRBJ2-6 17 TRBV19 TGTGCCAGTAGTTGGGCCGCCCATGACTCTGGGGCCAACGTCCTGACTTTC CASSWAAHDSGANVLTF
. . TRBJ2-1 15 TRBV7-9 TGTGCCAGCAGCTTTCAGGGGAATGGGTACAATGAGCAGTTCTTC CASSFQGNGYNEQFF
. TRBD1 TRBJ2-2 16 TRBV2 TGTGCCAGCAGTGGAGAGGACAGGGGGCAGCCCGGGGAGCTGTTTTTT CASSGEDRGQPGELFF
. . TRBJ1-2 14 TRBV14 TGTGCCAGCACCCCTTCGGGAATTAACTATGGCTACACCTTC CASTPSGINYGYTF
. . TRBJ1-5 14 TRBV11-2 TGTGCCAGCAGCTTAGACATGGGGGCTCAGCCCCAGCATTTT CASSLDMGAQPQHF
. . TRBJ1-6 13 TRBV6-4 TGTGCCAGCAGTGACTATTCAAATTCACCCCTCCACTTT CASSDYSNSPLHF
. . TRBJ1-2 15 TRBV15 TGTGCCACCAGCAGAGAGGACAGAGCTCCGAGGGGCTACACCTTC CATSREDRAPRGYTF
. . TRBJ2-1 15 TRBV7-2 TGTGCCAGCAGCCCGGGGGAAAGGCCCCCGGGAGAGCAGTTCTTC CASSPGERPPGEQFF
. TRBD1 TRBJ1-4 17 TRBV19 TGTGCCAGTACCAGGAGGACAGGGGGCGTCAGGACGGTAGGACTGTTTTTT CASTRRTGGVRTVGLFF
. . TRBJ1-6 14 TRBV6-5 TGTGCCAGCAGGGTGACGGTGGAGTCCGAGCCCCTCCACTTT CASRVTVESEPLHF
. TRBD1 TRBJ2-6 17 TRBV19 TGTGCCAGTAGTCCAGAGGACAGGGCATCTGGGGCCAACGTCCTGACTTTC CASSPEDRASGANVLTF
. . TRBJ2-1 13 TRBV7-2 TGTGCCAGCAGCTCCAGTCGGGGTGGGGAGCAGTTCTTC CASSSSRGGEQFF
. TRBD1 TRBJ1-6 13 TRBV30 TGTGCCTGGAGTCCTGACAGGGATTCACCCCTCCACTTT CAWSPDRDSPLHF
. . TRBJ1-2 15 TRBV6-5 TGTGCCAGCAGACTGGGCGGGGATCCTAACTATGGCTACACCTTC CASRLGGDPNYGYTF
. TRBD2 TRBJ2-1 16 TRBV5-4 TGTGCCAGCAGCCCCGGGGGAGCGGGGGGCTACAATGAGCAGTTCTTC CASSPGGAGGYNEQFF
. . TRBJ2-5 13 TRBV5-1 TGCGCCAGCAGCTTGAGTTTCCGGGGGACCCAGTACTTC CASSLSFRGTQYF
. . TRBJ2-3 17 TRBV4-1 TGCGCCAGCAGCCAAGGCTGGGCCAGGGAGGCCACAGATACGCAGTATTTT CASSQGWAREATDTQYF
few . TRBJ1-6 15 TRBV7-3 TGTGCCAGCAGCTTACAGGGACTCTTTAATTCACCCCTCCACTTT CASSLQGLFNSPLHF
. . TRBJ1-2 12 TRBV13 TGTGCCAGCAGCCGGAGTACCTATGGCTACACCTTC CASSRSTYGYTF
. TRBD1 TRBJ1-5 18 TRBV7-9 TGTGCCAGCAGCTTAGTGGGACAGGGGGCGCGAAGCAATCAGCCCCAGCATTTT CASSLVGQGARSNQPQHF
. . TRBJ1-4 14 TRBV30 TGTGCCTGGAGTGTACGGCAGGGCGGCGAAAAACTGTTTTTT CAWSVRQGGEKLFF
. . TRBJ1-2 14 TRBV5-1 TGCGCCAGCAGCTTGGGGACAGCGACCTATGGCTACACCTTC CASSLGTATYGYTF
. TRBD2 TRBJ2-3 14 TRBV7-6 TGTGCCAGCAGCTTAGGGACTAGCGCAGATACGCAGTATTTT CASSLGTSADTQYF
. TRBD1 TRBJ2-3 14 TRBV5-1 TGCGCCAGCAGCTTGGGGGACAGAGGGGATACGCAGTATTTT CASSLGDRGDTQYF
. TRBD2 TRBJ2-5 16 TRBV4-2 TGTGCCAGCAGCCCGCCGGGACTAGCGGGGGGGGAGACCCAGTACTTC CASSPPGLAGGETQYF
. . TRBJ1-2 13 TRBV6-5 TGTGCCAGCAGTCCTCAGGATAACTATGGCTACACCTTC CASSPQDNYGYTF
. TRBD2 TRBJ2-5 15 TRBV4-2 TGTGCCAGCAGCCTCTCGGGGGGGGTAAAAGAGACCCAGTACTTC CASSLSGGVKETQYF
. TRBD2 TRBJ2-3 16 TRBV5-1 TGCGCCAGCAGCTTGGCACTAGCGGGGGCCACAGATACGCAGTATTTT CASSLALAGATDTQYF
. . TRBJ2-2 16 TRBV7-6 TGTGCCAGCAGCTTAATCGGACTCGCGAACACCGGGGAGCTGTTTTTT CASSLIGLANTGELFF
once TRBD1 TRBJ2-4 10 TRBV30 TGTGCCTGGGGCCGGGACAGGCCGTACTTC CAWGRDRPYF
. TRBD1 TRBJ2-7 13 TRBV13 TGTGCCAGCAGCTGGACAGGGATATACGAGCAGTACTTC CASSWTGIYEQYF
. . TRBJ2-3 15 TRBV7-2 TGTGCCAGCAGCTTAGACTTTTCACTCACAGATACGCAGTATTTT CASSLDFSLTDTQYF
. TRBD1 TRBJ2-5 15 TRBV7-9 TGTGCCAGCAGCCACACGCTGGGACAGCAAGAGACCCAGTACTTC CASSHTLGQQETQYF
. . TRBJ2-2 17 TRBV27 TGTGCCAGCAGTTACCAACGGGCAGGGTCCCACACCGGGGAGCTGTTTTTT CASSYQRAGSHTGELFF
. . TRBJ1-2 13 TRBV11-2 TGTGCCAGCAGTCCCGACAGGCTCAGCGGCTACACCTTC CASSPDRLSGYTF
. . TRBJ2-2 14 TRBV18 TGTGCCAGCTCAAGAACAGGGCCCACCGGGGAGCTGTTTTTT CASSRTGPTGELFF
once . TRBJ2-1 14 TRBV27 TGTGCCAGCCAAACAGATGACTCCTACAATGAGCAGTTCTTC CASQTDDSYNEQFF
. . TRBJ2-5 15 TRBV7-6 TGTGCCAGCAGTGAAACAGGGCAACCCCAAGAGACCCAGTACTTC CASSETGQPQETQYF
. . TRBJ2-7 13 TRBV10-3 TGTGCCATCAGCGGTCCACAGGGACGGGAGCAGTACTTC CAISGPQGREQYF